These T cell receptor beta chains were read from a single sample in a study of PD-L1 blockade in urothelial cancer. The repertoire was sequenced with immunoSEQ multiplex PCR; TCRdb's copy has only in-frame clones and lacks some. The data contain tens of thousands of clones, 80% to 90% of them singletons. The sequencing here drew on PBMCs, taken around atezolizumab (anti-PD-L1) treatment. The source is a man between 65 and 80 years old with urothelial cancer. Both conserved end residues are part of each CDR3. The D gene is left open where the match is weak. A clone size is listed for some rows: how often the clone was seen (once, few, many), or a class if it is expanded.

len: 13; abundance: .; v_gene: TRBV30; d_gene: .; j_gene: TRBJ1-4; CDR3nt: TGTGCCTGGAGCCGGACTCGGGATGAAAAACTGTTTTTT; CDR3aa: CAWSRTRDEKLFF
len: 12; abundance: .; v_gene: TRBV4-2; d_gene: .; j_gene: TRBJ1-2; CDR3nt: TGTGCTAGCAGCCAAGGCTATTATGGCTACACCTTC; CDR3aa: CASSQGYYGYTF
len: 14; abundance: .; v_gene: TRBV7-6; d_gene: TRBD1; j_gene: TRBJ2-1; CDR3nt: TGTGCCAGCAGCAAGGGACAGGGGAGGGGTGAGCAGTTCTTC; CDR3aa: CASSKGQGRGEQFF
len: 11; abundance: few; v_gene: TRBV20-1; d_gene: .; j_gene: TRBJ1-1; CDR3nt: TGCAGTGCAGCCAGGGGCACTGAAGCTTTCTTT; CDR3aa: CSAARGTEAFF
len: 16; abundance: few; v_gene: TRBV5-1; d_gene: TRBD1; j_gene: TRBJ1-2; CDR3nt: TGCGCCAGCAGCTTGCGGACAGGGGGCAAATGGGATGGCTACACCTTC; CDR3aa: CASSLRTGGKWDGYTF
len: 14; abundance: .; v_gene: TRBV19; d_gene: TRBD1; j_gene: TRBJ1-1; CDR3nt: TGTGCCAGCCTCGGGACAGAAATGAACACTGAAGCTTTCTTT; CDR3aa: CASLGTEMNTEAFF
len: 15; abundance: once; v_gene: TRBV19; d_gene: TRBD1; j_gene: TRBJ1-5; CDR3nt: TGTGCCAGTAGTAATGACAGGGTGAGCAATCAGCCCCAGCATTTT; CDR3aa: CASSNDRVSNQPQHF
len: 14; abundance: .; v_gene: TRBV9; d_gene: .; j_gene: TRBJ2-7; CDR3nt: TGTGCCAGCAGCGTAGAATGGGGCAGCTACGAGCAGTACTTC; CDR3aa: CASSVEWGSYEQYF
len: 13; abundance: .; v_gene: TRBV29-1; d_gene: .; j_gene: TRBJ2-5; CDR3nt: TGCAGCGTTGAGCCGGGACTCGAAGAGACCCAGTACTTC; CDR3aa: CSVEPGLEETQYF
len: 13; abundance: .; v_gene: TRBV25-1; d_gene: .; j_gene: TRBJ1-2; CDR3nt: TGTGCCAGCAGTGACTTCCTCCAGGATGGCTACACCTTC; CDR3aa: CASSDFLQDGYTF
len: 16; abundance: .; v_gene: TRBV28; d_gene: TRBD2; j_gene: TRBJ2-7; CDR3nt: TGTGCCAGCAGTTCAATCCCCGGGACTAGCCGTTACGAGCAGTACTTC; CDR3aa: CASSSIPGTSRYEQYF
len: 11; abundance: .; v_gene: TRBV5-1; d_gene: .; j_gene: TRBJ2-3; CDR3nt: TGCGCCAGCAGCGAGCGTGATACGCAGTATTTT; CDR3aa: CASSERDTQYF
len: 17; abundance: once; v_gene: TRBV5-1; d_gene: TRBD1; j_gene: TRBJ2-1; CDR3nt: TGCGCCAGCAGCTTGACCGGGACAGGGGGCATGAGCAATGAGCAGTTCTTC; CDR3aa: CASSLTGTGGMSNEQFF
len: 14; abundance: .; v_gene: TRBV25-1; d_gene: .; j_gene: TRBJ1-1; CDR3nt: TGTGCCAGCAGTGCATTAGGGGAGGGCACTGAAGCTTTCTTT; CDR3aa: CASSALGEGTEAFF
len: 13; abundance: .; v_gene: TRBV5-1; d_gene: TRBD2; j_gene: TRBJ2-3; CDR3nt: TGCGCCAGCAGCTTGGGGCGGGAGGCTACGCAGTATTTT; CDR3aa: CASSLGREATQYF
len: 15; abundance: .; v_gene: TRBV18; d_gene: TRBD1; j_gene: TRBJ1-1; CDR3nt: TGTGCCAGCTCCCCTCCCGACAGGGGCTACACTGAAGCTTTCTTT; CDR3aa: CASSPPDRGYTEAFF
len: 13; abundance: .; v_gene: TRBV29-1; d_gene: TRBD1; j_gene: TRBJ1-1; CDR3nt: TGCAGCGTACAGGACAGGGGTGATACTGAAGCTTTCTTT; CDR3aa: CSVQDRGDTEAFF
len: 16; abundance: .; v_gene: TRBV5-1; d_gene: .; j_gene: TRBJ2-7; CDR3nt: TGCGCCAGCAGCTCGCAATATGGTGACTCCTACTACGAGCAGTACTTC; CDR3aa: CASSSQYGDSYYEQYF
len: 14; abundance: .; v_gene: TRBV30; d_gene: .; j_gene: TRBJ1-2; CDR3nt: TGTGCCTGGAGTCAGTACAGGGCTAACTATGGCTACACCTTC; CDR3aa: CAWSQYRANYGYTF
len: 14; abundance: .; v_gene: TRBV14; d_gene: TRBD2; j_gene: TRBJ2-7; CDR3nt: TGTGCCAGCAGCCCAACTAGCGGGGACGACGAGCAGTACTTC; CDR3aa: CASSPTSGDDEQYF
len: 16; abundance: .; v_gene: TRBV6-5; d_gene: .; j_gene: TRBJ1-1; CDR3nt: TGTGCCAGCAGTTACACGTTAAGGACATTGAACACTGAAGCTTTCTTT; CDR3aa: CASSYTLRTLNTEAFF
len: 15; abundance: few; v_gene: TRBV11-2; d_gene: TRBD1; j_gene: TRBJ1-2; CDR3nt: TGTGCCAGCAGCTTAGGTCAGGGGGCAGTATATGGCTACACCTTC; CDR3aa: CASSLGQGAVYGYTF
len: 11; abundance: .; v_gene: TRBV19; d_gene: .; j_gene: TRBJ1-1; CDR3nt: TGTGCCACCGGGATCGCCACTGAAGCTTTCTTT; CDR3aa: CATGIATEAFF
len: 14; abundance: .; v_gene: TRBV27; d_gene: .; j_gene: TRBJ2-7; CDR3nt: TGTGCCAGCAGTTCCCAACGGAGCTCCTACGAGCAGTACTTC; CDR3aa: CASSSQRSSYEQYF
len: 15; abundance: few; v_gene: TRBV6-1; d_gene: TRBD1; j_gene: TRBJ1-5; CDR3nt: TGTGCCAGCAGTGGACAGGGGTTTAGCAATCAGCCCCAGCATTTT; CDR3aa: CASSGQGFSNQPQHF
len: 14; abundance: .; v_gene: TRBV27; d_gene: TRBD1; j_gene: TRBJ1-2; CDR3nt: TGTGCCAGCAGGCGACAGGGGTCCTTATGGGGCTACACCTTC; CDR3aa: CASRRQGSLWGYTF
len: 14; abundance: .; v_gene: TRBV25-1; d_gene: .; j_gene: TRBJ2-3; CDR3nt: TGTGCCAGCAGTGATAATAGCGGTACAGATACGCAGTATTTT; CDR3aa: CASSDNSGTDTQYF
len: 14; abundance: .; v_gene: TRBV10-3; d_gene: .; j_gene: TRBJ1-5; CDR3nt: TGTGCCATCAGCCAACAGGGTGGCAATCAGCCCCAGCATTTT; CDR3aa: CAISQQGGNQPQHF
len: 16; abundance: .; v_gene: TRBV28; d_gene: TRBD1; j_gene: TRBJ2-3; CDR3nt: TGTGCCAGCAGTTCCACGGGACAGGGGGCAGGCGATACGCAGTATTTT; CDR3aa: CASSSTGQGAGDTQYF
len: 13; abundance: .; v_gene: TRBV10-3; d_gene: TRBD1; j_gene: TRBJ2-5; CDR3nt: TGTGCCATCAGGGGGACAGGGCAGGAGACCCAGTACTTC; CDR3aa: CAIRGTGQETQYF
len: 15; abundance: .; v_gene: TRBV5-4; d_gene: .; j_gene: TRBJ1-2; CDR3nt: TGTGCCAGCAGCTTGGGGCAGACATCTAACTATGGCTACACCTTC; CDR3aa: CASSLGQTSNYGYTF
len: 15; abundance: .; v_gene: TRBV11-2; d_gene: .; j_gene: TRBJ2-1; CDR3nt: TGTGCCAGCAGCTTAGGCACAGGGGGAGGGAATGAGCAGTTCTTC; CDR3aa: CASSLGTGGGNEQFF
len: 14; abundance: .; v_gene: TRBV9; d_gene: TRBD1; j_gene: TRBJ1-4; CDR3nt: TGTGCCAGCAACCCTGACAGGGTTGGAGAAAAACTGTTTTTT; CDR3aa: CASNPDRVGEKLFF
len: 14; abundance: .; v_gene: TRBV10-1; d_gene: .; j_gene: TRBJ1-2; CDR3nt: TGCGCCAGCAGTGAGACGATCGGGACATACGGCTACACCTTC; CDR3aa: CASSETIGTYGYTF
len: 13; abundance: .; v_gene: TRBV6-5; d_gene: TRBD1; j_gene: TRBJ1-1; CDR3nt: TGTGCCAGCATTACCCGGGACAGGGTTGAAGCTTTCTTT; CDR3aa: CASITRDRVEAFF
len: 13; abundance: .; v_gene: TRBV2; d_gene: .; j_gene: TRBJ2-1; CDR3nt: TGTGCCGTAAAGGGGGACTACTACAATGAGCAGTTCTTC; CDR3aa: CAVKGDYYNEQFF
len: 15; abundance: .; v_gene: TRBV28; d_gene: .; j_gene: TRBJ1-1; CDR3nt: TGTGCCAGCAGTCGCGTCAGGAGGGAAGTTCCTGAAGCTTTCTTT; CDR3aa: CASSRVRREVPEAFF
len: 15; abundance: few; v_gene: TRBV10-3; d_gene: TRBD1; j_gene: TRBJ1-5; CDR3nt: TGTGCCATCAGTGAGTCGGAACAGGGGTATCAGCCCCAGCATTTT; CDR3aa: CAISESEQGYQPQHF
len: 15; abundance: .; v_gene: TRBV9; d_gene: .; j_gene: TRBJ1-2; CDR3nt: TGTGCCAGCAGCGTAGATCCGGGTCCTGACTATGGCTACACCTTC; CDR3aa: CASSVDPGPDYGYTF
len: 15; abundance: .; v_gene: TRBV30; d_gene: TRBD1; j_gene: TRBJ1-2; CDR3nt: TGTGCCTGGAGTGTACTCGGGACAGGCGACTATGGCTACACCTTC; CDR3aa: CAWSVLGTGDYGYTF
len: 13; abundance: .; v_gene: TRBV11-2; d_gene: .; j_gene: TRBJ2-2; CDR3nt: TGTGCCAGCAGCTGGAGGGCGACCGGGGAGCTGTTTTTT; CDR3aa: CASSWRATGELFF
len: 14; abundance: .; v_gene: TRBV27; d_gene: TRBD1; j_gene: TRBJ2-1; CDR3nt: TGTGCCAGCAGACAGGGGTCCTCCTACAATGAGCAGTTCTTC; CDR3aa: CASRQGSSYNEQFF